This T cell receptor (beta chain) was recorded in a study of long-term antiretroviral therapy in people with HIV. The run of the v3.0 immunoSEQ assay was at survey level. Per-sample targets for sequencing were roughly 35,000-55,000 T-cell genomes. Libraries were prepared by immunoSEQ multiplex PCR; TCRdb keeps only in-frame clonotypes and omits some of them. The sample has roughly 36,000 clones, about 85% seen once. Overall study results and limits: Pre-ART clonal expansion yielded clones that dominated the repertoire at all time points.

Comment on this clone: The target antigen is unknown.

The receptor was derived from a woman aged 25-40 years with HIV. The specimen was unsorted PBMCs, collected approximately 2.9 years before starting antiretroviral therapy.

This chain's CDR3 is CASSLSGGDTQYF. Here the CDR3 DNA reads TGTGCCAGTAGCCTTAGCGGGGGAGATACGCAGTATTTT. This chain links TRBV19 with TRBJ2-3; 9 nucleotides align to TRBD2. Germline CDR1 reads LNHDA; CDR2 reads SQIVND (reference sequence). This CDR3 contains 13 residues. J gave up 5 bases and V 6 bases, and 3 bases lay outside the gene matches.